This T cell receptor beta chain is drawn from a study of human T cells and chemical hapten exposure (dated by TCRdb to 2020 to 2022). As for the study more broadly: For sensitization, 2% DPC in acetone was applied to a roughly 2 cm by roughly 2 cm area of upper inner arm skin. Most of the patients in the cohort were female, and the cohort covered alopecia areata with under or over 50% scalp involvement, alopecia totalis and alopecia universalis. Blood was sampled from patients pre-sensitization (week 0) and at 2, 6 and about 24 weeks after DPC sensitization. Patients additionally received weekly therapeutic DPC doses to the scalp throughout the approximately 22-week study period. Patch testing was performed on the upper back with Finn chambers containing 0.01% DPC, and the patch tests were scored after 6 days according to International Contact Dermatitis Research Group standards. Libraries were pooled for sequencing, and variation in per-sample TCR yields was attributed mainly to small differences in library volumes within the pool. Blood for TCR sequencing was provided by twenty-nine alopecia patients at one to four time points (pre-sensitization, 2, 6 and 24 weeks). This study followed changes in the peripheral blood TCR repertoire in vivo during primary and secondary sensitization of alopecia patients to the hapten diphenylcyclopropenone (DPC).

The library relied on RACE. Sequencing was carried out with a NextSeq 500. During library preparation, unique molecular identifiers were attached to individual cDNA molecules so that TCRs could be counted quantitatively and reproducibly. Each blood RNA sample was used to sequence both TCR alpha and TCR beta chains. As for how the authors treated the data: A median of around 100,000 TCRs per sample was observed, with a range of about 20,000 to 750,000. The Decombinator software suite was used to annotate the V, J and CDR3 of the TCR reads. For PS versus PT1 abundance plots, all samples were subsampled to the same number of TCRs (28,000). TCRs were defined as expanded if absent before sensitization and observed at least eight times at the 2-week time point. In TCRdb, the public reads were trimmed at Q25 with fastp and aligned with MiXCR, with productive beta chains retained. A single entry per CDR3 protein holds the most common genes and DNA from its merged rows. These V and J calls rely on TCRdb rather than the paper's analysis. Present in this sample are fewer than 200,000 distinct CDR3 sequences, roughly 30% of which were seen just once. Roughly 3% of the sample comes from the top ten.

Cut back by 2 bases and 3 bases, the V and J ends lie 9 bases apart. Its CDR3 holds 13 amino acids, cysteine through phenylalanine. The retained sequence is limited to the CDR3, 39 bases, with the frame set at the first base. The germline V gene (reference sequence) gives CDR1 as DFQATT and CDR2 as SNEGSKA. The time point label, read with the paper, signifies: pre-sensitization, week 0. The treatment or condition label, read with the paper, signifies: therapeutic diphenylcyclopropenone sensitization with weekly scalp DPC. Blood at each patch-test visit was drawn before the patch test was applied. To be eligible, patients had to be aged 18 to 70, diagnosed with alopecia and judged suitable for DPC therapy, while pregnant patients were excluded. Total RNA was extracted from unfractionated whole blood that had been collected in Tempus Blood RNA tubes. A note on this clonotype: The antigen it recognizes is unknown. One base away there is no much larger clone; base qualities are not given.

The investigation overall reported the following: Alopecia, a presumed autoimmune disease, was present in all patients, so the immune response of the patients might differ from that of healthy individuals. Repeated subsampling changed both the strength of the expansion versus patch-test correlation and the threshold at which that correlation became significant. The number of TCRs above 1 in 1000 frequency did not change with DPC sensitization; there was no evidence of global repertoire structure alterations. Significantly more large CDR3 similarity clusters were formed by expanded TCRs than by pre-sensitization or healthy control sets, consistent with antigen-driven responses. Patch test score correlated positively with the number of PT1 expanded TCRs, reaching significance at thresholds 8, 16 and 32 but not at 4.

This receptor chain uses TRBV20-1 and TRBJ2-3, with no confidently assigned D gene. This sequence was found in a woman between 25 and 40 years old with alopecia areata. Some clones in this sample may be carry-over from other donors' samples. This material consisted of whole blood, taken in connection with sensitization to the hapten diphenylcyclopropenone (DPC). The DNA sequence is as follows: TGCAGTGCTAGAACGGCAGTTACAGATACGCAGTATTTT. The translation is CSARTAVTDTQYF.